These 22 T cell receptor beta chains originate from one sample sequenced in a study of OX40 agonist ivuxolimab in advanced cancers. TCRdb keeps only in-frame clones here, not all; method: immunoSEQ multiplex PCR. The sample has over 70,000 clones; roughly 78% are singletons. The starting material was CD4+ or CD8+ T cells sorted from blood, obtained in a trial of the OX40 agonist ivuxolimab. The receptors shown here come from an adult with an advanced solid tumor such as melanoma, head and neck, liver or kidney cancer.

The CDR3 region is CASSLEGPQETQYF. As DNA, the CDR3 is TGCGCCAGCAGCTTGGAAGGACCTCAAGAGACCCAGTACTTC. The rearrangement joins TRBV5-1 to TRBJ2-5; D is ambiguous. This CDR3 has 14 amino acids. Germline-derived CDR1 and CDR2 are SGHRS and YFSETQ. Trimming took off 0 bases at V and 2 bases at J, with 8 bases between the two ends.

As regards this clone: Compared with germline, one end of the junction differs, possibly owing to a read error. This sequence joins TRBV27 and TRBJ1-5, with a tentative D call TRBD1 (5 bases). Germline-derived CDR1 and CDR2 are MNHEY and SMNVEV (reference sequence). CDR3 length equals 15 residues. The CDR3 spells CASSFRAGSSQPQHF. CDR3 DNA: TGTGCCAGCAGTTTTAGGGCAGGGAGCAGTCAGCCCCAGCATTTT.

V usage is TRBV19 and J usage is TRBJ1-4; D is possibly TRBD1 (6 bases). There are 16 residues in the CDR3. V was cut by 4 bases and J by 8 bases, with 20 bases left in between. Germline loops: CDR1 LNHDA, CDR2 SQIVND (reference sequence). In DNA form, the CDR3 reads TGTGCCAGTAGTAAGCCCCGCAGGGGAGGTCGGGAAAAACTGTTTTTT. This translates into CASSKPRRGGREKLFF.

The rearrangement uses TRBV9 and TRBJ2-1; D is perhaps TRBD1 or TRBD2 (5 bases each). The CDR3 contains 15 residues. V gave up 4 bases and J gave up 2 bases, with 13 bases separating them. Germline V gives CDR1 SGDLS, CDR2 YYNGEE. The CDR3 reads CASSRGEPAYNEQFF. CDR3 DNA: TGTGCCAGCAGCCGAGGGGAGCCGGCCTACAATGAGCAGTTCTTC.

The V call is TRBV6-5, the J call TRBJ1-1; the D gene is possibly TRBD1 (5 bases). V was clipped by 8 bases and J by 1 base, with 11 bases between them. The CDR3 contains 13 residues. Per the germline V gene, CDR1 is MNHEY and CDR2 is SVGAGI. The DNA for the CDR3 is TGTGCCAGCGGTAGGGGCTCGAACACTGAAGCTTTCTTT. This translates into CASGRGSNTEAFF.

J is TRBJ2-7 and V is TRBV19, with unresolved D. CDR3 length equals 15 residues. CDR1 is LNHDA and CDR2 is SQIVND in the germline V gene (reference sequence). Trimming took off 3 bases at V and 2 bases at J, with 14 bases between the two ends. CDR3 loop: CASSIGSPRTYEQYF. CDR3 coding DNA: TGTGCCAGTAGTATCGGATCCCCCCGTACCTACGAGCAGTACTTC. The variable domain in full, completed from reference TRBV19 and TRBJ2-7, reads DGGITQSPKYLFRKEGQNVTLSCEQNLNHDAMYWYRQDPGQGLRLIYYSQIVNDFQKGDIAEGYSVSREKKESFPLTVTSAQKNPTAFYLCASSIGSPRTYEQYFGPGTRLTVT.

The chain uses TRBV9 and TRBJ2-3; no definite D call. The V and J ends lost 0 bases and 1 base respectively, with 6 bases between them. Germline V gene data show CDR1 as SGDLS and CDR2 as YYNGEE. The CDR3 is 14 amino acids. Here the CDR3 reads CASSVASGTDTQYF. The CDR3 DNA sequence: TGTGCCAGCAGCGTAGCTAGTGGCACAGATACGCAGTATTTT. Full variable domain (rest looked up from reference TRBV9 and TRBJ2-3): DSGVTQTPKHLITATGQRVTLRCSPRSGDLSVYWYQQSLDQGLQFLIQYYNGEERAKGNILERFSAQQFPDLHSELNLSSLELGDSALYFCASSVASGTDTQYFGPGTRLTVL.

This clone appeared a single time. V usage is TRBV5-1 and J usage is TRBJ1-3, with TRBD1 as a possible D gene (5 bases). The V and J ends lost 3 bases and 7 bases respectively, with 14 bases between them. The CDR3 covers 14 residues. Germline-derived CDR1 and CDR2 are SGHRS and YFSETQ. The CDR3 region has the DNA TGCGCCAGCAGCTCGGACACCCGGGCGAACACCATATATTTT. Its protein product is CASSSDTRANTIYF. The variable domain in full, with the rest retrieved from reference TRBV5-1 and TRBJ1-3, is KAGVTQTPRYLIKTRGQQVTLSCSPISGHRSVSWYQQTPGQGLQFLFEYFSETQRNKGNFPGRFSGRQFSNSRSEMNVSTLELGDSALYLCASSSDTRANTIYFGEGSWLTVV.

This rearrangement joins TRBV5-1 to TRBJ2-3, with a tentative D call TRBD2 (5 bases). V shed 4 bases and J shed 0 bases, with 12 bases lying between them. The CDR3 spans 15 residues. Germline CDR1 and CDR2: SGHRS and YFSETQ. The CDR3 DNA reads TGCGCCAGCAGCGTGGACTTATCTAGCACAGATACGCAGTATTTT. It yields the protein CASSVDLSSTDTQYF.

The rearrangement uses TRBV7-2 and TRBJ1-6; no firm D call. Trimming pared 6 bases from V and 2 bases from J, leaving 14 bases between. Germline-derived CDR1 and CDR2 are SGHTA and FQGNSA. The length of the CDR3 is 16 residues. The CDR3 here is CASRLTSGPYNSPLHF. As DNA, the CDR3 is TGTGCCAGCAGACTCACCAGTGGCCCCTATAATTCACCCCTCCACTTT.

The rearrangement links TRBV28 to TRBJ2-7, with D possibly TRBD1 on 5 matching bases. This CDR3 is built from 13 residues. From germline, CDR1 is MDHEN and CDR2 SYDVKM. The V end lost 6 bases, the J end lost 3 bases, and 12 bases lay between the germline ends. In nucleotides, the CDR3 is TGTGCCAGCAGGGGGCAAAAAGGCTACGAGCAGTACTTC. Protein product: CASRGQKGYEQYF.

This clone came up a few times. The gene calls are TRBV30 and TRBJ2-5; D may be TRBD2 (5 bases). V was cut by 2 bases and J by 5 bases, with 12 bases left in between. The CDR3 extends over 13 amino acids. Germline assignment: CDR1 GTSNPN and CDR2 SVGIG (reference sequence). Written as DNA, the CDR3 is TGTGCCTGGAGTCGGTCGGGAAGGGAGACCCAGTACTTC. Its translation is CAWSRSGRETQYF. Looking up the rest from reference TRBV30 and TRBJ2-5 gives the full variable domain: SQTIHQWPATLVQPVGSPLSLECTVEGTSNPNLYWYRQAAGRGLQLLFYSVGIGQISSEVPQNLSASRPQDRQFILSSKKLLLSDSGFYLCAWSRSGRETQYFGPGTRLLVL.

J is TRBJ1-3 and V is TRBV29-1; possibly TRBD1 for D (6 bases). Germline loops: CDR1 SQVTM, CDR2 ANQGSEA. The CDR3 covers 12 residues. Trimming removed 6 bases from V and 4 bases from J, with 10 bases in between. The CDR3 protein is CSVGGFGNTIYF. The CDR3 bases are TGCAGCGTGGGGGGCTTCGGAAACACCATATATTTT.

The chain joins TRBV19 to TRBJ1-1; 10 bases line up with TRBD1. The CDR3 contains 15 residues. Germline CDR1 reads LNHDA; CDR2 reads SQIVND (reference sequence). The J segment lost 5 bases and the V segment lost 5 bases, leaving 8 bases of the junction unmatched. The CDR3 spells CASSAGQGPRTEAFF. The CDR3, as DNA: TGTGCCAGTAGTGCGGGACAGGGGCCAAGGACTGAAGCTTTCTTT.

V usage is TRBV14 and J usage is TRBJ2-1; 9 bases agree with TRBD1. This CDR3 region has 14 residues. V dropped 6 bases and J dropped 5; count of bases not matched to a gene: 5. The germline V gene encodes CDR1 SGHDN and CDR2 FVKESK. The CDR3 DNA sequence: TGTGCCAGCAGAACAGGGGGCGCAAACAATGAGCAGTTCTTC. It is translated as CASRTGGANNEQFF. Full variable domain (rest looked up from reference TRBV14 and TRBJ2-1): EAGVTQFPSHSVIEKGQTVTLRCDPISGHDNLYWYRRVMGKEIKFLLHFVKESKQDESGMPNNRFLAERTGGTYSTLKVQPAELEDSGVYFCASRTGGANNEQFFGPGTRLTVL.

The chain couples TRBV9 to TRBJ2-1, with D perhaps TRBD1 (6 bases). CDR3 size: 14 residues. Trimming took 0 bases from V and 5 from J, leaving 9 bases between them. Germline V gene data show CDR1 as SGDLS and CDR2 as YYNGEE. CDR3 in amino acids: CASSVGDINNEQFF. The DNA of the CDR3 is TGTGCCAGCAGCGTAGGGGACATCAACAATGAGCAGTTCTTC.

The rearrangement joins TRBV18 to TRBJ1-2; the D gene is possibly TRBD1 (6 bases). Germline CDR1 is KGHSH and CDR2 is LQKENI. This CDR3 is 14 amino acids long. Trimming stripped 0 bases from V and 5 bases from J, with 10 bases between. CDR3 bases: TGTGCCAGCTCACCACCAGGACAGTCATATGGCTACACCTTC. It encodes CASSPPGQSYGYTF.

The chain combines TRBV5-1 with TRBJ1-2; 8 bases agree with TRBD1. This CDR3 is built from 13 residues. Germline V gene sequence: CDR1 SGHRS, CDR2 YFSETQ. J was trimmed by 5 bases and V by 0 bases; bases with no gene match: 0. CDR3 loop: CASSLDRGYGYTF. The DNA of the CDR3 is TGCGCCAGCAGCTTGGACAGGGGGTATGGCTACACCTTC.

The J gene is TRBJ1-1, the V gene TRBV19; 7 bases line up with TRBD1. V lost 7 bases, J lost 0 bases, and 8 bases stayed unmatched. This CDR3 region has 15 residues. The V gene's germline CDR1 is LNHDA and CDR2 SQIVND (reference sequence). CDR3 nucleotides: TGTGCCAGTAATGAACAGGGGATTATGAACACTGAAGCTTTCTTT. This encodes CASNEQGIMNTEAFF.

The chain recombines TRBV11-3 with TRBJ2-1; 10 positions agree with TRBD1. After removal of 6 bases from V and 3 bases from J, the junction contained 8 bases not matched to a gene. This CDR3 has 16 amino acids. Germline assignment: CDR1 SGHNT and CDR2 YENEEA. The CDR3 region is CASSKGTGVSYNEQFF. The CDR3 DNA sequence: TGTGCCAGCAGTAAAGGGACAGGGGTGAGCTACAATGAGCAGTTCTTC. Variable domain in full (rest from reference TRBV11-3 and TRBJ2-1): EAGVVQSPRYKIIEKKQPVAFWCNPISGHNTLYWYLQNLGQGPELLIRYENEEAVDDSQLPKDRFSAERLKGVDSTLKIQPAELGDSAVYLCASSKGTGVSYNEQFFGPGTRLTVL.

V and J are TRBV7-2 and TRBJ1-5, with a tentative D call TRBD1 (5 bases). The CDR3 is made up of 15 amino acids. Germline lookup yields CDR1 SGHTA and CDR2 FQGNSA. V shed 0 bases and J shed 2 bases, with 8 bases lying between them. DNA of the CDR3: TGTGCCAGCAGCTTAGCAGGGGAAGGCAATCAGCCCCAGCATTTT. This gives the protein CASSLAGEGNQPQHF.

This sequence joins TRBV28 and TRBJ2-5; 9 bases map to TRBD2. CDR3 length: 14 residues. The V and J ends lost 5 bases and 5 bases, in that order; junction bases with no gene match: 6. CDR1 is MDHEN and CDR2 is SYDVKM in the germline V gene. The DNA for the CDR3 is TGTGCCAGCAGTGTAAGCGGGAGGAGGGAGACCCAGTACTTC. Translating gives CASSVSGRRETQYF.